The source of this T cell receptor (beta chain) is a study of blood T cell repertoires in COVID-19. In the original workflow: Reference gene primer amplification gave nucleated cell count estimates. Some clones are missing from TCRdb's copy, which holds only in-frame ones; the method was immunoSEQ multiplex PCR. V, J and clone size reflect that table, while D and trimming were determined from the DNA. Seen here are tens of thousands of clones, more than 70% observed once, and the top ten hold more than 15%. Germline V gene lookup returns CDR1 ENHRY and CDR2 SYGVKD. The CDR3 runs to 13 residues. Trimming at V came to 9 bases and at J to 0 bases, leaving 2 bases not matched to a gene.

Sequencing was done on a sample of peripheral blood. This receptor was obtained from a woman in her sixties with acute or convalescent COVID-19. The chain recombines TRBV10-3 with TRBJ1-5; 7 positions agree with TRBD1. The CDR3 sequence: CAIQGSSNQPQHF. CDR3 bases: TGTGCCATACAGGGGAGTAGCAATCAGCCCCAGCATTTT.